This T cell receptor (beta chain) was observed in a study of type 1 regulatory T cells. At the level of the study: T-allo10 is a Tr1-enriched, alloantigen-specific CD4 T cell product made in vitro.

V lost 6 bases to trimming and J lost 3 bases; unmatched junction nucleotides: 7. CDR3 length: 14 residues. Looked up from germline, CDR1 is SQVTM and CDR2 is ANQGSEA. On this clonotype itself: Its antigen remains unknown.

Graft donor-derived T-allo10 cells were described as host-alloantigen-specific, anergic, and alloantigen-specifically suppressive. Each CDR3 protein gets one entry after TCRdb re-called the reads with MiXCR. The data show about 24,000 distinct CDR3 sequences, with 72% seen just once and 13% to 15% held by the top ten. V gene TRBV29-1 combines with J gene TRBJ1-1, with 10 positions matching TRBD1. The source material was cultured T cells, either the whole culture or a sorted T cell fraction (not recorded which). Subset in this sample: Tr1-enriched cell product generated in vitro against host alloantigens. This TCR came from a human donor in good health. For the CDR3, the DNA is TGCAGCGTAAGACAGGGGGCCGACGACACTGAAGCTTTCTTT. It is translated as CSVRQGADDTEAFF.